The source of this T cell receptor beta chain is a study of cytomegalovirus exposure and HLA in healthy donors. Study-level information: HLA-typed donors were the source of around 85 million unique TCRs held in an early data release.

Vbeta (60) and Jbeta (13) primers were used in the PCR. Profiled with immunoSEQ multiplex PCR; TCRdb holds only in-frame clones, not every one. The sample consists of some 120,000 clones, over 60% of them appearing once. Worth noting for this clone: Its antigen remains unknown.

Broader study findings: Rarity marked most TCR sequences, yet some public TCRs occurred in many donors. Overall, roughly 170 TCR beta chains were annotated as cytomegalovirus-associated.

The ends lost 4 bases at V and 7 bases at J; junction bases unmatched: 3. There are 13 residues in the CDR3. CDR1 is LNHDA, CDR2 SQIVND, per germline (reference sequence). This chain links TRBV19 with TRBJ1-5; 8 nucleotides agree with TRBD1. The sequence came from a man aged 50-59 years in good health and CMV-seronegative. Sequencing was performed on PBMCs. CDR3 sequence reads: CASSRTGSQPQHF. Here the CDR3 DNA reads TGTGCCAGTAGTAGGACAGGGTCGCAGCCCCAGCATTTT.